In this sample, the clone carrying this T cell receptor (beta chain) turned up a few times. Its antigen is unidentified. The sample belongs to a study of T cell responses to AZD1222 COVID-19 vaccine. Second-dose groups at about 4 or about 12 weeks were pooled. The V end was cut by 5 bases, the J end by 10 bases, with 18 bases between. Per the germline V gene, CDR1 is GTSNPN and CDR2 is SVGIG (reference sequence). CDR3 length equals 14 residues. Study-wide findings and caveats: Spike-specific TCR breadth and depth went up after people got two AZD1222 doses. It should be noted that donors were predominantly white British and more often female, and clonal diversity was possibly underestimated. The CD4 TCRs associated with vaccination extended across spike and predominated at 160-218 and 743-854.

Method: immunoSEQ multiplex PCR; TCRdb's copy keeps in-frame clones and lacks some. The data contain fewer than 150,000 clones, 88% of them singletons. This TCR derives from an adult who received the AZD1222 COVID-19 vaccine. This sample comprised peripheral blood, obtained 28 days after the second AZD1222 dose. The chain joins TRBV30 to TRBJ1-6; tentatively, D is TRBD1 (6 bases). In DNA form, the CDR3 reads TGTGCCTGGTCTCGGGGGGGGCAGGAGTCACCCCTCCACTTT. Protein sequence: CAWSRGGQESPLHF.